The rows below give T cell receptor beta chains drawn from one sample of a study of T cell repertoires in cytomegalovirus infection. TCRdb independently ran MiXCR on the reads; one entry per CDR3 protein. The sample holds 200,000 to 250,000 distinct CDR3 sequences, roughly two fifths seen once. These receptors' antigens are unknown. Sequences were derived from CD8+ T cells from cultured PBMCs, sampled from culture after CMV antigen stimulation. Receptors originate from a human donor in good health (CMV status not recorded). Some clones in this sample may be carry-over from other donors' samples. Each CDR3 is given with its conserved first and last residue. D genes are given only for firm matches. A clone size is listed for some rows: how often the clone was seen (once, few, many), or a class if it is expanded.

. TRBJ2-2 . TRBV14 CASSQDLMAGELFF TGTGCCAGCAGCCAAGATTTGATGGCCGGGGAGCTGTTTTTT
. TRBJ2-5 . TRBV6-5 CASGYGGEETQYF TGTGCCAGCGGTTACGGAGGGGAAGAGACCCAGTACTTC
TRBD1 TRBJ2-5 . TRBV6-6 CATDRGQETQYF TGTGCCACTGACAGGGGCCAAGAGACCCAGTACTTC
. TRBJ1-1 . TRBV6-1 CASRQGRIGSTEAFF TGTGCCAGCAGGCAGGGGAGAATAGGGAGCACTGAAGCTTTCTTT
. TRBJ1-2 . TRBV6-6 CASSMAPGVYGYTF TGTGCCAGCAGTATGGCCCCGGGCGTCTATGGCTACACCTTC
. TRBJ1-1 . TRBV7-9 CASSLAPTAFRNTEAFF TGTGCCAGCAGCTTAGCCCCGACAGCGTTTCGGAACACTGAAGCTTTCTTT
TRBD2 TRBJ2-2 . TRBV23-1 CASRSSGGPLNTGELFF TGCGCCAGCCGTTCTAGCGGGGGTCCGCTTAACACCGGGGAGCTGTTTTTT
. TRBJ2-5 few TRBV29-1 CSVGATQETQYF TGCAGCGTGGGAGCCACCCAAGAGACCCAGTACTTC
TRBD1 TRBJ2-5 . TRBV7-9 CASSRATGEESQYF TGTGCCAGCAGCCGCGCGACAGGGGAAGAGTCCCAGTACTTC
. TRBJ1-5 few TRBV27 CASSQGRRTHQPQHF TGTGCCAGCAGTCAAGGACGGCGAACTCATCAGCCCCAGCATTTT